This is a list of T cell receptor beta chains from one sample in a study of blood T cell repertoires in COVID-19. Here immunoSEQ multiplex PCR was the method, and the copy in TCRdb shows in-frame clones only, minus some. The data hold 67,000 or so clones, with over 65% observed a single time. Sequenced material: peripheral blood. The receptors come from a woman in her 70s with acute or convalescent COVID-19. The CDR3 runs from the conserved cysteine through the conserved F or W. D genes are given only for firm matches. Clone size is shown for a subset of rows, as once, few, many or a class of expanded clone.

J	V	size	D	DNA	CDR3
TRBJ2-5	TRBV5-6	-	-	TGTGCCAGCACCACCCCCAAGGCGGGATACCAAGAGACCCAGTACTTC	CASTTPKAGYQETQYF
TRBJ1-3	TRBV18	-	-	TGTGCCAGCTCACCTACACTAACGGACACCATATATTTT	CASSPTLTDTIYF
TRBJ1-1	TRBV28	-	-	TGTGCCAGCATTCCGGGGACGTTGGGGGCCGAAGCTTTCTTT	CASIPGTLGAEAFF
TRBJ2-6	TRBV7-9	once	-	TGTGCCAGCGCAGGGTTAGGGGCCAACGTCCTGACTTTC	CASAGLGANVLTF
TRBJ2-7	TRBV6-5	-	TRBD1	TGTGCCAGCAGCCATGACAGGGCAAATTACTACGAGCAGTACTTC	CASSHDRANYYEQYF
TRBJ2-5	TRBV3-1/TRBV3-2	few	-	TGTGCCAGCAGCCAAGAAGTTAGCGGCGGGACCCAGTACTTC	CASSQEVSGGTQYF
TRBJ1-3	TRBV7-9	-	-	TGTGCCAGCAGCTTAGCCGGGGGCTCTGGAAACACCATATATTTT	CASSLAGGSGNTIYF
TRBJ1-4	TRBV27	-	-	TGTGCCAGCATGAGGGGAGGGTTTGTAACTAATGAAAAACTGTTTTTT	CASMRGGFVTNEKLFF
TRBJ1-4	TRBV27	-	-	TGTGCCAGCAGTTTCGGGTCCTATAGTGGGGAAAAACTGTTTTTT	CASSFGSYSGEKLFF
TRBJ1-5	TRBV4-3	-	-	TGCGCCAGCAGCCAAGGCGGTCCGCCGGAGCCCCAGCATTTT	CASSQGGPPEPQHF
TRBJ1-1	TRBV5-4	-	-	TGTGCCAGCAGTCAGACAGACACTGAAGCTTTCTTT	CASSQTDTEAFF